Shown below are 7 T cell receptor beta chains from a single sample sequenced in a study of early T cells in non-severe SARS-CoV-2 infection. TCRdb recomputed calls from the 5' RACE reads with MiXCR, one row per CDR3 protein. The sample shows tens of thousands of distinct CDR3 sequences, nearly 5.5% of them seen only once. The sequenced sample consisted of whole blood. These receptors all stem from an adult who was a healthcare worker with PCR-confirmed SARS-CoV-2 infection or an uninfected control (not recorded which).

This clonotype counts as medium-sized (0.01 to 0.1%). The V and J genes are TRBV6-5 and TRBJ2-1, with no clear D. V was trimmed by 6 bases and J by 6 bases, leaving 18 bases between them. This CDR3 spans 15 amino acids. CDR1 and CDR2 (germline): MNHEY, SVGAGI. This CDR3 reads CASSPRTPLGNEQFF. CDR3 sequence (DNA): TGTGCCAGCAGCCCCCGGACCCCTCTGGGCAATGAGCAGTTCTTC.

About this clonotype itself: It may be a read error: a sequence one base away is much more abundant. The chain carries TRBV20-1 and TRBJ2-3, with 7 bases fitting TRBD1. Germline values: CDR1 DFQATT, CDR2 SNEGSKA (reference sequence). This CDR3 has 13 residues. V shed 3 bases and J 0 bases; nucleotides not matched to a gene: 0. The CDR3 DNA reads as TGCAGTGCTAGGACAGGGAGCACAGATACGCAGTATTTT. Translating gives CSARTGSTDTQYF.

In this sample, this clonotype is medium-sized. The chain links TRBV28 to TRBJ1-5; 7 positions agree with TRBD1. Germline assignment: CDR1 MDHEN and CDR2 SYDVKM. V was clipped by 3 bases and J by 5 bases; unmatched bases: 7. This CDR3 has 15 amino acids. CDR3 in amino acids: CASSFSGRGDQPQHF. CDR3 in DNA: TGTGCCAGCAGTTTTTCGGGCAGGGGGGATCAGCCCCAGCATTTT.

In this sample, this clonotype turned up many times. V usage is TRBV12-3 or TRBV12-4 and J usage is TRBJ1-3; D gene unclear. This CDR3 spans 14 amino acids. V dropped 9 bases and J dropped 0 bases, with 12 bases sitting between them. This CDR3 is CASTMMSSGNTIYF. Here the CDR3 DNA reads TGTGCCAGTACCATGATGAGCTCTGGAAACACCATATATTTT.

In its sample, this clonotype ranks as medium-sized. The J gene is TRBJ2-3, the V gene TRBV5-6, with 13 bases aligning to TRBD2. CDR1 is SGHDT and CDR2 is YYEEEE in the germline V gene. The CDR3 sequence is 16 residues long. After removal of 4 bases from V and 4 bases from J, the junction contained 6 bases not matched to a gene. Written as DNA, the CDR3 is TGTGCCAGCAGCGGCGGACTAGCGGGAGTACCAGATACGCAGTATTTT. It specifies CASSGGLAGVPDTQYF.

This clonotype showed up many times. V gene TRBV7-6 combines with J gene TRBJ2-7; 11 bases are shared with TRBD2. The CDR3 loop spans 16 amino acids. J was trimmed by 0 bases and V by 0 bases; bases with no gene match: 1. Looked up from germline, CDR1 is SGHVS and CDR2 is FNYEAQ. CDR3 nucleotides: TGTGCCAGCAGCTTAGCGGGACTAGCGGCCTCCTACGAGCAGTACTTC. This gives the protein CASSLAGLAASYEQYF.

This clonotype turned up a few times. The chain recombines TRBV7-6 with TRBJ2-7; D not resolved. The CDR3 runs to 12 residues. Trimming shortened V by 5 bases and J by 0 bases, and 5 bases separated the two germline ends. Germline V lookup: CDR1 SGHVS, CDR2 FNYEAQ. The CDR3 loop is CASSASSYEQYF. The CDR3 region has the DNA TGTGCCAGCAGCGCCTCCTCCTACGAGCAGTACTTC.